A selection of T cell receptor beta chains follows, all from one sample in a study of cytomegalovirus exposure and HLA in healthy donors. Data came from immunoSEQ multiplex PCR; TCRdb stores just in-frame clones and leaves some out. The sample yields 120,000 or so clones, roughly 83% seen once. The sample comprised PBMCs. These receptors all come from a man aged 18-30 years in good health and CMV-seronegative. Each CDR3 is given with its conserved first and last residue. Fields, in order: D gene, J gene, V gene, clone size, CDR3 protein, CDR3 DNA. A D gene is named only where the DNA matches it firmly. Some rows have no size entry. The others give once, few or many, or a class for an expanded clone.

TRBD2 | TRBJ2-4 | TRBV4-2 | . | CASSQSGTAKNIQYF | TGTGCCAGCAGCCAAAGCGGGACGGCCAAAAACATTCAGTACTTC
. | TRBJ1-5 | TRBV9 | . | CASSMGGNSNQPQHF | TGTGCCAGCAGCATGGGAGGGAATAGCAATCAGCCCCAGCATTTT
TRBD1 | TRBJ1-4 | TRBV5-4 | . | CASSSQGVEKLFF | TGTGCCAGCAGCTCTCAGGGGGTTGAAAAACTGTTTTTT
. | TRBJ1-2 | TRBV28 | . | CASSRGDRRFYGYTF | TGTGCCAGCAGTCGAGGAGACAGGAGGTTTTATGGCTACACCTTC
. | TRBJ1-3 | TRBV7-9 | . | CASTSIPLGQTGNTIYF | TGTGCCAGCACCAGCATTCCACTCGGACAGACTGGAAACACCATATATTTT
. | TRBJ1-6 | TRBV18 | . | CASSRGSESPLHF | TGTGCCAGCTCACGAGGTTCTGAGTCACCCCTCCACTTT
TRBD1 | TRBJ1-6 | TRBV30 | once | CAYSPGQGFGGNNSPLHF | TGTGCCTATTCTCCGGGACAGGGGTTTGGTGGGAATAATTCACCCCTCCACTTT
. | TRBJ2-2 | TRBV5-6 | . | CASSLGTSGTGELFF | TGTGCCAGCAGCTTGGGAACCTCGGGCACCGGGGAGCTGTTTTTT
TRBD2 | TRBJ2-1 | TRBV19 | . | CASSIGLAGSNEQFF | TGTGCCAGTAGTATAGGGCTAGCGGGAAGCAATGAGCAGTTCTTC
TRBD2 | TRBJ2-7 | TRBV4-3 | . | CASSQDPSLAGGPYYEQYF | TGCGCCAGCAGCCAAGACCCCTCCTTAGCGGGAGGGCCTTACTACGAGCAGTACTTC
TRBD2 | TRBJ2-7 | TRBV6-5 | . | CASSYQTSGFEQYF | TGTGCCAGCAGTTACCAGACTAGCGGGTTCGAGCAGTACTTC
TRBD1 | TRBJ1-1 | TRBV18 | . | CASSPARGLTEAFF | TGTGCCAGCTCACCTGCCAGGGGGCTCACTGAAGCTTTCTTT
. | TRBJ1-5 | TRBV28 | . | CAIKQGWGQPQHF | TGTGCCATCAAACAGGGCTGGGGTCAGCCCCAGCATTTT
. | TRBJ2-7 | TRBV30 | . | CAWSPYYEQYF | TGTGCCTGGAGTCCTTATTACGAGCAGTACTTC
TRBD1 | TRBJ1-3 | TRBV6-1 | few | CASSDPGTGSGNTIYF | TGTGCCAGCAGTGACCCCGGGACAGGGTCAGGAAACACCATATATTTT
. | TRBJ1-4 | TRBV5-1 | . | CASSHRTQGTNEKLFF | TGCGCCAGCAGCCATAGGACTCAGGGGACTAATGAAAAACTGTTTTTT
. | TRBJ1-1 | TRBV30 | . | CARRQSQNTEAFF | TGTGCCCGGCGACAGTCCCAGAACACTGAAGCTTTCTTT
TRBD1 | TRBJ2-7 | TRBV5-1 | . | CASSGTESYEQYF | TGCGCCAGCTCCGGGACAGAGTCCTACGAGCAGTACTTC
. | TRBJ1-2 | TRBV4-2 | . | CASSQAGDGYGYTF | TGTGCCAGCAGCCAAGCAGGGGATGGCTATGGCTACACCTTC
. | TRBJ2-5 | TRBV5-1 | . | CASSFAGQETQYF | TGCGCCAGCAGCTTTGCGGGGCAAGAGACCCAGTACTTC